The present T cell receptor beta chain was sequenced within a study of cytomegalovirus exposure and HLA in healthy donors. The study's findings and limits: Immune exposure information comprised only CMV serostatus. Prior analysis indicated that the majority of TCR beta V segments exhibited productivity approximately 90% or approximately 30% of the time. Association of a missense DCLRE1C variant with TCR beta V- and J-gene trimming was reported in a later analysis. An assumption of roughly uniform sequencing depth across donors underlay the presence/absence analyses.

In the PCR, 60 Vbeta and 13 Jbeta primers were used. Profiling relied on immunoSEQ multiplex PCR, and the TCRdb table lists in-frame clones only, not all of them. This table holds 120,000 or so clones, roughly 17% found once. The length of the CDR3 is 15 residues. J lost 10 bases, V lost 5 bases, and 13 bases had no gene match. Germline V gives CDR1 MNHEY, CDR2 SMNVEV (reference sequence). As for this clone: As yet, its antigen is unknown. Other DNA sequences within the sample encode an identical CDR3.

The sequence was obtained from a female donor in good health and CMV-seropositive. What was sequenced was PBMCs. V is TRBV27 and J is TRBJ1-5; 8 bases line up with TRBD1. In DNA form, the CDR3 reads TGTGCCAGCAGTATCACCGGGACAGGAATTTTTCCCCAGCATTTT. Its translation is CASSITGTGIFPQHF.